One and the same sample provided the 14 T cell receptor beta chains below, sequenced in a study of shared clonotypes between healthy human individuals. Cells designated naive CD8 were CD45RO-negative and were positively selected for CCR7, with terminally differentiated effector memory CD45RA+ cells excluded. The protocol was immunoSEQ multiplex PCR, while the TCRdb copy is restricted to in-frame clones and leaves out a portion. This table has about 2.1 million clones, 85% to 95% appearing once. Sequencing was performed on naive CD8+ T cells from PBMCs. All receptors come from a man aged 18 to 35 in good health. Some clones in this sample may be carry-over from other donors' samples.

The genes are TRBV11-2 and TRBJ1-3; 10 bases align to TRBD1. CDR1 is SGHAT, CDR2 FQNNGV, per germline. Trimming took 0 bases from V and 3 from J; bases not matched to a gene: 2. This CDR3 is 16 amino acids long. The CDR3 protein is CASSLDRTGGGNTIYF. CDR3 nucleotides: TGTGCCAGCAGCTTAGACCGGACAGGGGGTGGAAACACCATATATTTT.

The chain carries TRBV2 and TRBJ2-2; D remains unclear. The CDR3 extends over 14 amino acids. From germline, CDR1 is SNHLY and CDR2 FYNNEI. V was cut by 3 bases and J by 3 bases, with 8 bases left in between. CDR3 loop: CASSDWADTGELFF. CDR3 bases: TGTGCCAGCAGTGACTGGGCCGACACCGGGGAGCTGTTTTTT.

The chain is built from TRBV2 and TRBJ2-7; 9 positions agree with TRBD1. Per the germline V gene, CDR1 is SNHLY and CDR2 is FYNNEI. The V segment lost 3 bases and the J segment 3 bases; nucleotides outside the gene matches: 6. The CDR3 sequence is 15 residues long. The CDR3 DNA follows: TGTGCCAGCAGTGACCCTGGGACAGGGATCTACGAGCAGTACTTC. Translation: CASSDPGTGIYEQYF.

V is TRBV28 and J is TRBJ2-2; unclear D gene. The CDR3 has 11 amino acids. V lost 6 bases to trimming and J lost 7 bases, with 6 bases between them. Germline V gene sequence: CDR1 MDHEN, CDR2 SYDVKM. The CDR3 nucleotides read TGTGCCAGCAGCCGAGACGGGGAGCTGTTTTTT. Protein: CASSRDGELFF.

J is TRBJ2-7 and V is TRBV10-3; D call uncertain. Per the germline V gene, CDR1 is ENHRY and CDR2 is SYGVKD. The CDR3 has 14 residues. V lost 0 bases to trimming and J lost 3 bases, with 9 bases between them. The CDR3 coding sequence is TGTGCCATCAGTGAGTCGATCTCCCTCTACGAGCAGTACTTC. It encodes CAISESISLYEQYF.

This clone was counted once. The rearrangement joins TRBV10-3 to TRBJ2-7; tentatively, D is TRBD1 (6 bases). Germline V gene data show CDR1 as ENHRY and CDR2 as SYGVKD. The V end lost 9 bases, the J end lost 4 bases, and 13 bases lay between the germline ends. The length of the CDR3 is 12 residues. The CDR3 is CAIRTESYEQYF. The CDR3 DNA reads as TGTGCCATTCGGACAGAAAGTTACGAGCAGTACTTC.

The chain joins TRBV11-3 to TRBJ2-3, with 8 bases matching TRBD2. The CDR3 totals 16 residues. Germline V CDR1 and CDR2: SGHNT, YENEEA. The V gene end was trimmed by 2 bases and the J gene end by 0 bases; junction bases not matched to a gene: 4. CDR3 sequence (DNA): TGTGCCAGCAGCTTAACCCCTAGCGGGAGCACAGATACGCAGTATTTT. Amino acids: CASSLTPSGSTDTQYF.

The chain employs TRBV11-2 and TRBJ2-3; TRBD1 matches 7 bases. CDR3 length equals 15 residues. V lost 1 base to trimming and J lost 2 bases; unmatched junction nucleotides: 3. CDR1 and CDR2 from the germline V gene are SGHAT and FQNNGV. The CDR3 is CASSLVGGHTDTQYF. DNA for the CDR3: TGTGCCAGCAGCTTAGTAGGGGGCCACACAGATACGCAGTATTTT.

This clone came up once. The CDR3 coding sequence is TGCGCCAGCAGCCAAACAGGCCACGAGCAGTACTTC. Protein product: CASSQTGHEQYF. This chain connects TRBV4-1 to TRBJ2-7, with a weak D call TRBD1 (5 bases). Trimming took off 2 bases at V and 5 bases at J, with 7 bases between the two ends. Germline CDR1 MGHRA, CDR2 YSYEKL. This CDR3 has 12 residues.

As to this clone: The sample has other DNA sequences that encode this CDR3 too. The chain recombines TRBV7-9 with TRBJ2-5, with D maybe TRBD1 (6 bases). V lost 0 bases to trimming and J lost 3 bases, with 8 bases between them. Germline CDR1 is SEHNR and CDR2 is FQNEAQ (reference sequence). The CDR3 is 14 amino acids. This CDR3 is CASSLAQGKETQYF. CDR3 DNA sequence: TGTGCCAGCAGCTTAGCGCAGGGGAAAGAGACCCAGTACTTC.

The CDR3 region has the DNA TGTGCCAGCAGCTCTCGGACGGGAGCTACTTCCAATGAGCAGTTCTTC. This encodes CASSSRTGATSNEQFF. The J gene is TRBJ2-1, the V gene TRBV11-2, with D possibly being TRBD2 (6 bases). The V end was cut by 4 bases, the J end by 6 bases, with 19 bases between. Per the germline V gene, CDR1 is SGHAT and CDR2 is FQNNGV. The CDR3 is 16 amino acids.

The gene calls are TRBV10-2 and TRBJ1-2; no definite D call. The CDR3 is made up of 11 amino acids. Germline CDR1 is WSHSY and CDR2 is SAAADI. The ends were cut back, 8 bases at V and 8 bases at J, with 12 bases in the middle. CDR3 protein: CASGTTGGYTF. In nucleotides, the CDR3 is TGCGCCAGCGGAACTACTGGAGGCTACACCTTC.

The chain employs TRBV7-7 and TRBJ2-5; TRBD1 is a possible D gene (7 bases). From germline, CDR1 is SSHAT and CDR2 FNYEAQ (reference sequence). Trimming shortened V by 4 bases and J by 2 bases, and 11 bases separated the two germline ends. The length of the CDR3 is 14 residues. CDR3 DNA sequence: TGTGCCAGCAGCTGGCGGGACAGACAAGAGACCCAGTACTTC. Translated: CASSWRDRQETQYF.

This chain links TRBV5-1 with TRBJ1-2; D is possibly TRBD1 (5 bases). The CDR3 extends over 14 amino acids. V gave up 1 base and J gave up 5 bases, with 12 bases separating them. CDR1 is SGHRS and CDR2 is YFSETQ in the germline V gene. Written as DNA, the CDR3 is TGCGCCAGCAGCTTGTCAGGGCTCCGGTATGGCTACACCTTC. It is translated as CASSLSGLRYGYTF.